The 8 T cell receptor beta chains listed next were all sequenced from one sample in a study of response to subunit inactivated influenza vaccine. TCRdb reprocessed the RT-PCR reads via MiXCR and lists one record per CDR3 protein. Of about 620,000 distinct CDR3 sequences in the sample, about 11% are singletons; the top ten hold roughly 11%. These same records also appear under a second study, on T cells expressing NK-cell markers. That source adds: 5'RACE template switching with UMIs produced the TCR beta cDNA.

Sequencing was performed on PBMCs from blood, taken on the day of vaccination. Receptor source: a man aged 50 to 59 who received an inactivated influenza vaccine.

The sample holds a few counts of this clonotype. The chain links TRBV21-1 to TRBJ2-3; the table names TRBD1, a call not compared with the DNA. TRBV21-1 is termed a pseudogene. The CDR3 is 19 amino acids. The CDR3 coding sequence is TGTGCCAGCAAAATCGTCGACAGGGGGCAAGCGGGAAAGACAGATACGCAGTATTTT. This sequence encodes CASKIVDRGQAGKTDTQYF.

The chain carries TRBV3-1 and TRBJ1-4; D remains ambiguous. This CDR3 spans 12 amino acids. V was trimmed by 1 base and J by 6 bases, leaving 3 bases between them. Germline V CDR1 and CDR2: LGHDT, YNNKEL (reference sequence). CDR3 DNA sequence: TGTGCCAGCAGCCAAGTTGATGAAAAACTGTTTTTT. Amino acid sequence: CASSQVDEKLFF.

This clonotype was recorded at least ten times. This chain uses TRBV20-1 with TRBJ2-7; D not certain. Per the germline V gene, CDR1 is DFQATT and CDR2 is SNEGSKA (reference sequence). The CDR3 spans 14 residues. V was clipped by 4 bases and J by 0 bases, with 13 bases between them. The CDR3 spells CSATIARSSYEQYF. The CDR3 nucleotides are TGCAGTGCTACCATAGCACGGAGCTCCTACGAGCAGTACTTC.

This clonotype was seen only a few times. The chain is built from TRBV11-1 and TRBJ2-1; 11 nucleotides match TRBD2. Germline loops: CDR1 SGHAT, CDR2 FQDESV (reference sequence). CDR3 length: 15 amino acids. Trimming at V came to 5 bases and at J to 6 bases, leaving 6 bases not matched to a gene. DNA of the CDR3: TGTGCCAGCAGCCCTGGGACTAGCGGACTCAATGAGCAGTTCTTC. This gives the protein CASSPGTSGLNEQFF.

This clonotype was recorded many times. The chain employs TRBV29-1 and TRBJ2-3; D may correspond to TRBD1 or TRBD2 (5 bases each). Trimming left V 0 bases short and J 8 bases short, with 12 bases between. Germline CDR1 and CDR2: SQVTM and ANQGSEA. This CDR3 region has 13 residues. CDR3 coding DNA: TGCAGCGTTGAAGATGAGGGGACGGGTACGCAGTATTTT. This sequence encodes CSVEDEGTGTQYF.

The chain carries TRBV20-1 and TRBJ2-2, with D possibly being TRBD1 (6 bases). The CDR3 sequence is 15 residues long. Looked up from germline, CDR1 is DFQATT and CDR2 is SNEGSKA (reference sequence). Trimming took 0 bases from V and 5 from J, leaving 13 bases between them. CDR3 protein: CSARDGNRETGELFF. CDR3 coding DNA: TGCAGTGCTAGAGACGGAAACAGGGAAACCGGGGAGCTGTTTTTT.

The chain joins TRBV3-1 to TRBJ2-5, with D possibly matching TRBD2 (6 bases). This CDR3 spans 16 amino acids. Germline V gives CDR1 LGHDT, CDR2 YNNKEL (reference sequence). Trimming left V 2 bases short and J 2 bases short, with 15 bases between. The CDR3 protein is CASSQLASVKQETQYF. The CDR3 DNA reads as TGTGCCAGCAGCCAATTGGCTAGCGTGAAACAAGAGACCCAGTACTTC.

With regard to this clonotype: One end of the junction is discordant with germline, which a read error may explain. V and J are TRBV7-2 and TRBJ2-1, with D perhaps matching TRBD1 or TRBD2 (5 bases each). CDR1 and CDR2 from the germline V gene are SGHTA and FQGNSA. The CDR3 has 15 amino acids. This CDR3 reads CDSSATGTSYNEQFF. The CDR3 nucleotides read TGTGACAGCAGCGCAACCGGGACCTCGTACAATGAGCAGTTCTTC.